This T cell receptor beta chain was identified in a study of cytomegalovirus exposure and HLA in healthy donors. As to this clone: No antigen is known for it.

60 Vbeta and 13 Jbeta primers were used in PCR. Generated by immunoSEQ multiplex PCR, the TCRdb table keeps only in-frame clones and is missing some. The table includes 150,000 or so clones, 82% detected once. Whole-study results and caveats: In an earlier analysis, productive rearrangement rates for most beta V segments clustered near 87% or 30%. Further analysis, carried out later, found HLA-associated TCR beta chains more clonally expanded than equally common other chains.

The sample comprised PBMCs. The TCR was taken from a man aged 25 to 40 in good health and CMV-seropositive.

The chain's CDR3 is CASSLYSGGTYNEQFF. The CDR3 nucleotides read TGTGCCAGCAGTTTATATTCCGGGGGGACTTACAATGAGCAGTTCTTC. J is TRBJ2-1 and V is TRBV28; TRBD2 agrees at 7 bases. V shed 1 base, J shed 4 bases, and the junction held 7 bases outside the gene matches. The CDR3 length is 16 residues. Germline CDR1 is MDHEN and CDR2 is SYDVKM.